Listed here are 32 T cell receptor beta chains from one sample, sequenced in a study of cytomegalovirus exposure and HLA in healthy donors (dated by TCRdb to about 2017). The library came from the immunoSEQ multiplex PCR assay. TCRdb retrieved this table from immuneACCESS and kept in-frame rearrangements only. Not all clones are present; in checked studies, unresolved V genes account for under half, and no reason is known for the remainder. Here the sample has some 200,000 clones; 86% occur a single time. Approximately 7.7% of the sample rests with the top ten. Sequenced sample: PBMCs. These receptors were collected from a man younger than 45 in good health and CMV-seropositive.

V is TRBV4-3 and J is TRBJ1-4, with TRBD1 matching 8 bases. Germline lookup yields CDR1 LGHNA and CDR2 YSLEER. V shed 6 bases, J shed 5 bases, and the junction held 8 bases outside the gene matches. The CDR3 spans 15 residues. In DNA, the CDR3 is TGCGCCAGCAGTCAGGCCCGGGACAGGAATGAAAAACTGTTTTTT. Its translation: CASSQARDRNEKLFF.

V and J are TRBV25-1 and TRBJ2-3; the match to TRBD1 covers 7 bases. Germline-derived CDR1 and CDR2 are MGHDK and SYGVNS. The CDR3 sequence is 15 residues long. With 4 bases clipped from V and 2 bases from J, the junction kept 6 bases outside the gene matches. CDR3 region: CASSVRQGVTDTQYF. The CDR3 DNA reads as TGTGCCAGCAGTGTCCGACAGGGAGTCACAGATACGCAGTATTTT.

V usage is TRBV7-3 and J usage is TRBJ2-7, with TRBD2 matching over 9 bases. With V trimmed by 2 bases and J by 3 bases, 5 bases remained unmatched. The CDR3 length is 15 residues. From germline, CDR1 is SGHTA and CDR2 FQGTGA. The CDR3 DNA reads as TGTGCCAGCAGCTTATCCACTAGCGGGTACTACGAGCAGTACTTC. Translating gives CASSLSTSGYYEQYF.

This CDR3 is CASSPGRVYGYTF. In DNA form, the CDR3 reads TGTGCCAGCAGCCCAGGAAGGGTCTATGGCTACACCTTC. V is TRBV11-3 and J is TRBJ1-2, with D uncertain. Deletions cut 5 bases from V and 4 bases from J, with 11 bases between. Germline V gene lookup returns CDR1 SGHNT and CDR2 YENEEA. The CDR3 sequence is 13 residues long.

This chain joins TRBV6-5 and TRBJ1-5; 7 nucleotides agree with TRBD1. J gave up 7 bases and V 6 bases, and 3 bases lay outside the gene matches. Germline V gene data show CDR1 as MNHEY and CDR2 as SVGAGI. This CDR3 contains 12 residues. CDR3 in DNA: TGTGCCAGCAGACAGGGGAGACAGCCCCAGCATTTT. It specifies CASRQGRQPQHF.

The chain employs TRBV18 and TRBJ1-2, with no clear D. This CDR3 spans 16 amino acids. The V end lost 3 bases, the J end lost 6 bases, and 20 bases lay between the germline ends. Germline CDR1 reads KGHSH; CDR2 reads LQKENI. Written as DNA, the CDR3 is TGTGCCAGCTCACCCTTCGGCGTTCGAGGCCCGGATGGCTACACCTTC. Its protein is CASSPFGVRGPDGYTF.

To note about this clone: This CDR3 is also generated by other DNA sequences in the sample. The chain couples TRBV5-1 to TRBJ1-4; D possibly corresponds to TRBD1 (5 bases). CDR1 and CDR2 from the germline V gene are SGHRS and YFSETQ. Trimming took 4 bases from V and 0 from J, leaving 7 bases between them. The CDR3 runs to 14 residues. CDR3 nucleotides: TGCGCCAGCAGCGGGGGAACAACTAATGAAAAACTGTTTTTT. This codes for CASSGGTTNEKLFF.

The chain links TRBV11-3 to TRBJ1-1; TRBD1 matches 7 bases. CDR1 is SGHNT, CDR2 YENEEA, per germline. V lost 0 bases and J lost 3; bases outside the gene matches: 4. The CDR3 is 15 residues long. The DNA for the CDR3 is TGTGCCAGCAGCTTAGAAGGGGGCTCGCACACTGAAGCTTTCTTT. As protein: CASSLEGGSHTEAFF.

The rearrangement links TRBV5-6 to TRBJ2-2; TRBD2 aligns across 10 bases. The CDR3 contains 18 residues. V lost 4 bases to trimming and J lost 3 bases; unmatched junction nucleotides: 12. In germline, CDR1 is SGHDT, CDR2 YYEEEE. CDR3 nucleotides: TGTGCCAGCAGCGATAATCTAGCGGGAGTGACGGACACCGGGGAGCTGTTTTTT. The encoded protein is CASSDNLAGVTDTGELFF.

This rearrangement joins TRBV2 to TRBJ2-7; the D is unclear. V lost 4 bases and J lost 4, with 11 bases in between. The CDR3 is made up of 13 amino acids. Germline V gives CDR1 SNHLY, CDR2 FYNNEI. The CDR3 here is CASSAGRLYEQYF. The DNA of the CDR3 is TGTGCCAGCAGTGCCGGACGGTTATACGAGCAGTACTTC.

This chain links TRBV7-2 with TRBJ2-7; D may correspond to TRBD1 or TRBD2 (5 bases each). V was clipped by 5 bases and J by 2 bases, with 19 bases between them. The CDR3 has 16 residues. Germline values: CDR1 SGHTA, CDR2 FQGNSA. DNA for the CDR3: TGTGCCAGCAGCCCCTTCCTACGGGACGGGGCCTACGAGCAGTACTTC. Translating gives CASSPFLRDGAYEQYF.

The sample holds a few counts of this clone. V usage is TRBV2 and J usage is TRBJ1-2; D gene ambiguous. CDR1 is SNHLY and CDR2 is FYNNEI in the germline V gene. The CDR3 runs 11 residues. V was cut by 7 bases and J by 1 base, with 4 bases left in between. The DNA of the CDR3 is TGTGCCAGCATGAGTAACTATGGCTACACCTTC. It yields the protein CASMSNYGYTF.

The chain has TRBV5-1 and TRBJ2-3; maybe TRBD1 (5 bases). In germline, CDR1 is SGHRS, CDR2 YFSETQ. Trimming removed 4 bases from V and 0 bases from J, with 12 bases in between. CDR3 length: 15 amino acids. The DNA of the CDR3 is TGCGCCAGCAGCAGGAGTCAGGGTAGCACAGATACGCAGTATTTT. Amino acids: CASSRSQGSTDTQYF. Variable domain in full (rest from reference TRBV5-1 and TRBJ2-3): KAGVTQTPRYLIKTRGQQVTLSCSPISGHRSVSWYQQTPGQGLQFLFEYFSETQRNKGNFPGRFSGRQFSNSRSEMNVSTLELGDSALYLCASSRSQGSTDTQYFGPGTRLTVL.

This chain uses TRBV13 with TRBJ2-5, with 9 positions matching TRBD1. Germline V gene lookup returns CDR1 PRHDT and CDR2 FYEKMQ (reference sequence). The CDR3 contains 14 residues. Losses at the gene ends were 5 bases for V and 3 bases for J; bases not matched to a gene: 4. The CDR3 protein is CASSADRGKETQYF. CDR3 bases: TGTGCCAGCAGCGCGGACAGGGGAAAAGAGACCCAGTACTTC.

This rearrangement joins TRBV4-1 to TRBJ2-3; no clear D gene. Trimming shortened V by 1 base and J by 0 bases, and 14 bases separated the two germline ends. Germline CDR1 is MGHRA and CDR2 is YSYEKL. CDR3 length equals 17 residues. The chain's CDR3 is CASSQVPPRVSTDTQYF. The CDR3 coding sequence is TGCGCCAGCAGCCAAGTTCCTCCTCGCGTGAGCACAGATACGCAGTATTTT.

The chain carries TRBV19 and TRBJ2-5; 8 bases are a match to TRBD2. V was pared by 4 bases and J by 1 base, with 14 bases of the junction left unmatched. Germline lookup yields CDR1 LNHDA and CDR2 SQIVND (reference sequence). The CDR3 runs to 18 residues. CDR3 sequence: CASSTGLSGLVFQETQYF. The CDR3, as DNA: TGTGCCAGTAGTACGGGCCTGTCGGGACTAGTGTTCCAAGAGACCCAGTACTTC.

In this sample, this clone turned up once. This chain uses TRBV7-6 with TRBJ2-7; 11 nucleotides agree with TRBD2. V was clipped by 4 bases and J by 1 base; unmatched bases: 3. The V gene's germline CDR1 is SGHVS and CDR2 FNYEAQ. The CDR3 runs to 15 residues. CDR3: CASSSSGGYSYEQYF. CDR3 nucleotides: TGTGCCAGCAGCTCTAGCGGGGGGTATTCCTACGAGCAGTACTTC. Supplemented by reference TRBV7-6 and TRBJ2-7, the full variable domain reads GAGVSQSPRYKVTKRGQDVALRCDPISGHVSLYWYRQALGQGPEFLTYFNYEAQQDKSGLPNDRFSAERPEGSISTLTIQRTEQRDSAMYRCASSSSGGYSYEQYFGPGTRLTVT.

The J gene is TRBJ2-7, the V gene TRBV2; D uncertain. Germline loops: CDR1 SNHLY, CDR2 FYNNEI. V was cut by 7 bases and J by 6 bases, with 13 bases left in between. This CDR3 region has 12 residues. The CDR3 loop reads CASKLIASEQYF. The CDR3 bases are TGTGCCAGCAAATTGATAGCCTCCGAGCAGTACTTC.

This clone was found once. This sequence joins TRBV29-1 and TRBJ2-1; maybe TRBD2 (6 bases). The germline CDR1 and CDR2 sequences are SQVTM and ANQGSEA. There are 13 residues in the CDR3. With 6 bases removed from V and 4 bases from J, the gap between germline ends came to 13 bases. The CDR3, as DNA: TGCAGCGTGGGCCCCGCGGGGTACAATGAGCAGTTCTTC. Translating gives CSVGPAGYNEQFF.

The V call is TRBV29-1, the J call TRBJ1-1; D is unresolved. Per germline, CDR1 SQVTM and CDR2 ANQGSEA. V was cut by 0 bases and J by 2 bases, with 7 bases left in between. The length of the CDR3 is 13 residues. The CDR3 spells CSVEDQFNTEAFF. The DNA of the CDR3 is TGCAGCGTTGAAGATCAGTTTAACACTGAAGCTTTCTTT.

This clone turned up a few times. The chain is built from TRBV5-4 and TRBJ1-2; 7 nucleotides align to TRBD1. With V trimmed by 1 base and J by 3 bases, 3 bases remained unmatched. The CDR3 runs 14 residues. Germline CDR1 is SGHNT and CDR2 is YYREEE (reference sequence). CDR3 bases: TGTGCCAGCAGCTTGTTAGGGGGCTACTATGGCTACACCTTC. Translation: CASSLLGGYYGYTF.

The rearrangement uses TRBV11-3 and TRBJ2-5; 8 nucleotides align to TRBD2. Germline values: CDR1 SGHNT, CDR2 YENEEA. The CDR3 loop spans 17 amino acids. Trimming at V came to 5 bases and at J to 6 bases, leaving 17 bases not matched to a gene. The CDR3 sequence is CASSPRGGRGVTKTQYF. The CDR3, as DNA: TGTGCCAGCAGCCCCAGGGGCGGGCGGGGGGTCACGAAGACCCAGTACTTC.

The chain links TRBV13 to TRBJ1-5; D not certain. Germline assignment: CDR1 PRHDT and CDR2 FYEKMQ (reference sequence). The V end was cut by 1 base, the J end by 6 bases, with 4 bases between. The CDR3 extends over 12 amino acids. The CDR3 region is CASSLVGQPQHF. Here the CDR3 DNA reads TGTGCCAGCAGCTTAGTAGGTCAGCCCCAGCATTTT.

This clone was seen more than once but under ten times. This sequence joins TRBV10-2 and TRBJ1-5; D remains ambiguous. Deletions cut 0 bases from V and 2 bases from J, with 8 bases between. CDR3 length: 15 residues. The germline gives CDR1 WSHSY, CDR2 SAAADI. The CDR3 DNA reads TGCGCCAGCAGTGAGTCTGGGCACCGCAATCAGCCCCAGCATTTT. Protein product: CASSESGHRNQPQHF.

This clone has only one observation. The chain uses TRBV19 and TRBJ1-5, with 9 bases lining up with TRBD1. This CDR3 contains 16 residues. Germline assignment: CDR1 LNHDA and CDR2 SQIVND (reference sequence). V gave up 4 bases and J gave up 5 bases; unmatched junction bases: 9. CDR3 residues: CASSKEGQGAYQPQHF. The DNA of the CDR3 is TGTGCCAGTAGTAAGGAGGGACAGGGCGCTTATCAGCCCCAGCATTTT.

The gene calls are TRBV7-6 and TRBJ1-4; no clear D. Germline CDR1 SGHVS, CDR2 FNYEAQ. Trimming took 1 base from V and 8 from J, leaving 20 bases between them. There are 17 residues in the CDR3. CDR3 bases: TGTGCCAGCAGCTTAGGAGGCGGAAGTGGGGAGTCCGAAAAACTGTTTTTT. Residues: CASSLGGGSGESEKLFF. Together with reference TRBV7-6 and TRBJ1-4, the CDR3 gives the full variable domain: GAGVSQSPRYKVTKRGQDVALRCDPISGHVSLYWYRQALGQGPEFLTYFNYEAQQDKSGLPNDRFSAERPEGSISTLTIQRTEQRDSAMYRCASSLGGGSGESEKLFFGSGTQLSVL.

This clone was picked up one time. V is TRBV25-1 and J is TRBJ1-1, with unresolved D. Germline CDR1 is MGHDK and CDR2 is SYGVNS. Between the trimmed V and J ends, which lost 2 bases and 4 bases, there was a span of 17 bases. The CDR3 consists of 16 residues. The CDR3 protein is CASSEKGPTGRTEAFF. DNA for the CDR3: TGTGCCAGCAGTGAAAAAGGGCCCACCGGACGCACTGAAGCTTTCTTT.

The V call is TRBV6-5, the J call TRBJ2-5; 8 bases match TRBD2. V shed 7 bases and J 3 bases; nucleotides not matched to a gene: 1. In germline, CDR1 is MNHEY, CDR2 SVGAGI. CDR3 length: 12 residues. Here the CDR3 reads CASTGGEETQYF. CDR3 sequence (DNA): TGTGCCAGCACCGGGGGGGAAGAGACCCAGTACTTC.

This sequence joins TRBV29-1 and TRBJ1-1; 8 bases agree with TRBD1. The CDR3 is made up of 13 amino acids. V lost 6 bases and J lost 4; bases outside the gene matches: 7. Germline V lookup: CDR1 SQVTM, CDR2 ANQGSEA. This CDR3 reads CSVRRGLGTEAFF. CDR3 coding DNA: TGCAGCGTCCGCAGGGGGCTGGGCACTGAAGCTTTCTTT.

The chain is built from TRBV5-4 and TRBJ2-5, with D perhaps matching TRBD2 (6 bases). The V gene's germline CDR1 is SGHNT and CDR2 YYREEE (reference sequence). Trimming pared 1 base from V and 10 bases from J, leaving 14 bases between. The CDR3 contains 13 residues. The CDR3 loop is CASSLISSGDQYF. The DNA for the CDR3 is TGTGCCAGCAGCTTGATCTCATCGGGGGACCAGTACTTC.

A remark on this clone: A read error may produce the germline difference seen at one junction end. This chain uses TRBV7-6 with TRBJ2-1; 7 positions agree with TRBD1. From germline, CDR1 is SGHVS and CDR2 FNYEAQ. CDR3 size: 19 residues. The CDR3 nucleotides read TGTGCCAGCAGCCTAGCCGGGACAGCCCTCGCCCGAACGATCAATGAGCAGTTCTTC. Amino acids: CASSLAGTALARTINEQFF.

V usage is TRBV5-4 and J usage is TRBJ2-7; weak D call: TRBD2 (6 bases). From germline, CDR1 is SGHNT and CDR2 YYREEE (reference sequence). The CDR3 covers 17 residues. The V end lost 4 bases, the J end lost 7 bases, and 27 bases lay between the germline ends. Here the CDR3 reads CASSASLLATGLSEQYF. CDR3 in DNA: TGTGCCAGCAGCGCCAGCCTACTAGCAACCGGGCTGAGTGAGCAGTACTTC.